The rows below give T cell receptor beta chains drawn from one sample of a study of T cells in Graves' hyperthyroidism and ophthalmopathy. TCRdb reanalysed the multiplex PCR reads using MiXCR and keeps one entry per CDR3 protein. The sample yields hundreds of thousands of distinct CDR3 sequences, 24% seen once. Sequencing was performed on blood. The receptors originated from a woman aged 40 to 50 with Graves' ophthalmopathy. Both conserved end residues are part of each CDR3. D genes are given only for firm matches. Size values are once, few and many counts, or a class for expanded clones, and some rows have none.

TRBJ2-5,TRBV7-2,many,.,CASSASVQETQYF,TGTGCCAGCAGCGCTAGCGTCCAAGAGACCCAGTACTTC
TRBJ2-7,TRBV6-1,many,.,CASSRLGSSYEQYF,TGTGCCAGCAGCCGCCTCGGGAGCTCCTACGAGCAGTACTTC
TRBJ2-1,TRBV11-1,few,TRBD2,CASSTGLGSSSYNEQFF,TGTGCCAGCAGCACTGGACTAGGTTCAAGCTCCTACAATGAGCAGTTCTTC
TRBJ2-7,TRBV20-1,many,.,CSAIRGSGGTEQYF,TGCAGTGCTATCCGAGGGAGTGGTGGAACCGAGCAGTACTTC
TRBJ2-2,TRBV5-1,many,TRBD2,CASSQLLAGVNTGELFF,TGCGCCAGCAGCCAACTTCTAGCGGGAGTCAACACCGGGGAGCTGTTTTTT
TRBJ1-5,TRBV2,many,.,CASDKGGANQPQHF,TGTGCCAGCGACAAAGGGGGTGCCAATCAGCCCCAGCATTTT
TRBJ2-4,TRBV28,.,.,CASSLYREGPKNIQYF,TGTGCCAGCAGTTTATACAGGGAGGGCCCCAAAAACATTCAGTACTTC
TRBJ2-7,TRBV18,.,.,CASSLKDLYEQYF,TGTGCCAGCTCACTTAAGGACCTCTACGAGCAGTACTTC
TRBJ1-5,TRBV6-2/TRBV6-3,.,TRBD1,CASRYRGLGQPQHF,TGTGCCAGCAGGTACAGGGGGCTGGGTCAGCCCCAGCATTTT
TRBJ2-7,TRBV28,many,TRBD2,CASSLRNLAGVPDEQYF,TGTGCCAGCAGTTTAAGAAACTTAGCGGGAGTTCCCGACGAGCAGTACTTC
TRBJ1-1,TRBV6-5,many,.,CASSYSERAPKGAEAFF,TGTGCCAGCAGTTACTCGGAAAGGGCACCCAAGGGTGCTGAAGCTTTCTTT
TRBJ2-4,TRBV9,many,.,CASSALLAKNIQYF,TGTGCCAGCAGCGCTCTTTTAGCCAAAAACATTCAGTACTTC
TRBJ2-7,TRBV28,many,.,CASSPTRTYYEQYF,TGTGCCAGCAGTCCTACTCGGACATACTACGAGCAGTACTTC
TRBJ2-5,TRBV24-1,.,TRBD2,CATSSSGTSFVRETQYF,TGTGCCACCAGCTCTTCAGGGACTAGCTTTGTGCGAGAGACCCAGTACTTC
TRBJ2-7,TRBV28,.,TRBD1,CASSSPVRRTGSYEQYF,TGTGCCAGCAGTTCCCCGGTTCGGCGGACAGGGAGCTACGAGCAGTACTTC
TRBJ2-7,TRBV7-7,many,TRBD1,CASSRGQGAYEQYF,TGTGCTAGCAGCCGTGGACAGGGGGCCTACGAGCAGTACTTC
TRBJ1-3,TRBV20-1,.,TRBD1,CSAKTGSSGNTIYF,TGCAGTGCTAAGACAGGGAGCTCTGGAAACACCATATATTTT
TRBJ1-1,TRBV4-1,few,.,CASSPPGVYTEAFF,TGCGCCAGCAGCCCCCCAGGGGTGTACACTGAAGCTTTCTTT
TRBJ1-1,TRBV6-5,.,TRBD1,CASSYRTGGWAFF,TGTGCCAGCAGTTACCGGACAGGGGGCTGGGCTTTCTTT
TRBJ1-2,TRBV4-2,many,.,CASSQAGYGYTF,TGTGCCAGCAGCCAAGCCGGATATGGCTACACCTTC
TRBJ2-7,TRBV20-1,many,.,CSASLAGAPSREYF,TGCAGTGCTAGTTTAGCCGGTGCGCCCTCACGCGAGTACTTC
TRBJ1-5,TRBV2,.,TRBD1,CASSRTGTGDNQPQHF,TGTGCCAGCAGTCGTACCGGGACAGGAGATAATCAGCCCCAGCATTTT
TRBJ2-5,TRBV7-9,.,.,CASSLDGRSQETQYF,TGTGCCAGCAGCTTAGATGGACGCAGTCAAGAGACCCAGTACTTC
TRBJ1-5,TRBV24-1,many,.,CATSPGVSNQPQHF,TGTGCCACCAGCCCAGGGGTAAGCAATCAGCCCCAGCATTTT
TRBJ2-5,TRBV7-3,.,.,CASSHRGETQYF,TGTGCCAGCAGCCATCGCGGGGAGACCCAGTACTTC
TRBJ1-2,TRBV19,many,.,CASMGMTVNGYTF,TGTGCCAGTATGGGGATGACAGTCAACGGCTACACCTTC
TRBJ2-5,TRBV25-1,many,TRBD2,CASSLAGAASGFWETQYF,TGTGCCAGCAGTCTGGCGGGAGCCGCCTCGGGGTTTTGGGAGACCCAGTACTTC
TRBJ2-5,TRBV12-3/TRBV12-4,many,TRBD2,CASSFGASGRRQETQYF,TGTGCCAGCAGTTTTGGAGCTAGCGGGAGGAGGCAGGAGACCCAGTACTTC
TRBJ1-1,TRBV6-5,.,.,CASSYSTTPVNTEAFF,TGTGCCAGCAGTTACTCGACAACCCCCGTGAACACTGAAGCTTTCTTT
TRBJ2-1,TRBV20-1,many,.,CSARDSANEQFF,TGCAGTGCTAGAGATTCAGCCAATGAGCAGTTCTTC
TRBJ2-3,TRBV10-3,many,TRBD1,CAATGKKHLTDTQYF,TGTGCCGCGACAGGGAAAAAGCACCTCACAGATACGCAGTATTTT
TRBJ1-3,TRBV11-2,many,.,CASTHAPGNTIYF,TGTGCCAGCACTCACGCCCCAGGAAACACCATATATTTT
TRBJ1-2,TRBV11-2,.,TRBD1,CASSTGGAPHTF,TGTGCCAGCAGCACAGGGGGCGCCCCCCACACCTTC
TRBJ1-5,TRBV28,.,TRBD1,CASRSRDRGRGQPQHF,TGTGCCAGCAGATCCCGGGACAGGGGGCGAGGTCAGCCCCAGCATTTT
TRBJ1-2,TRBV28,many,.,CASTSGGVYGYTF,TGTGCCAGCACGTCCGGCGGAGTCTATGGCTACACCTTC
TRBJ2-4,TRBV18,many,TRBD2,CASSSTPGTRNIQYF,TGTGCCAGCTCATCTACTCCCGGGACTAGAAACATTCAGTACTTC
TRBJ1-3,TRBV20-1,.,.,CSARAGEKTGNTIYF,TGCAGTGCTAGGGCAGGGGAAAAAACTGGAAACACCATATATTTT
TRBJ2-6,TRBV24-1,many,.,CATSRSGANVLTF,TGTGCCACCAGTCGCTCTGGGGCCAACGTCCTGACTTTC
TRBJ2-7,TRBV28,.,.,CASKGGIGVQYF,TGTGCCAGCAAGGGCGGGATTGGAGTGCAGTACTTC
TRBJ2-5,TRBV12-3/TRBV12-4,many,TRBD1,CASSPDRVAETQYF,TGTGCCAGCAGCCCCGACAGGGTTGCAGAGACCCAGTACTTC
TRBJ2-7,TRBV6-1,.,.,CASSAGDLWAYEQYF,TGTGCCAGCAGTGCGGGGGACCTTTGGGCCTACGAGCAGTACTTC
TRBJ2-5,TRBV15,many,.,CATSRAVRYRWRKTQYF,TGTGCCACCAGCAGAGCTGTGCGTTATCGATGGAGGAAGACCCAGTACTTC
TRBJ2-7,TRBV5-1,many,.,CASSLDYANRYEQYF,TGCGCCAGCAGCTTGGACTACGCCAACCGCTACGAGCAGTACTTC
TRBJ2-4,TRBV28,many,.,CASSPSGYTKNIQYF,TGTGCCAGCAGCCCTAGTGGTTACACCAAAAACATTCAGTACTTC
TRBJ1-2,TRBV3-1,.,.,CASSQQYGYTF,TGTGCCAGCAGCCAACAGTATGGCTACACCTTC
TRBJ2-5,TRBV6-1,few,TRBD2,CASSKGAGGQETQYF,TGTGCCAGCAGTAAAGGAGCGGGAGGACAAGAGACCCAGTACTTC
TRBJ2-3,TRBV29-1,.,TRBD2,CSSGTSGTDTQYF,TGCAGCAGTGGGACTAGCGGCACAGATACGCAGTATTTT
TRBJ2-7,TRBV29-1,many,.,CSVEDPSDGVGVEQYF,TGCAGCGTTGAAGACCCATCCGACGGGGTGGGAGTCGAGCAGTACTTC
TRBJ2-7,TRBV10-3,few,TRBD2,CAISESGSPGLAGGNYEQYF,TGTGCCATCAGTGAGTCGGGGTCTCCCGGACTAGCGGGAGGAAACTACGAGCAGTACTTC
TRBJ1-1,TRBV19,many,.,CASSMEWGSGAFF,TGTGCCAGTAGTATGGAGTGGGGTTCAGGAGCTTTCTTT
TRBJ2-2,TRBV3-1,many,.,CASSQETGELVLTGELFF,TGTGCCAGCAGCCAAGAAACGGGGGAACTAGTACTGACCGGGGAGCTGTTTTTT
TRBJ1-2,TRBV29-1,many,.,CSVDWPQVNYGYTF,TGCAGCGTTGACTGGCCCCAAGTTAACTATGGCTACACCTTC
TRBJ2-7,TRBV2,.,TRBD2,CASQGLGRLAAHEQYF,TGTGCCAGCCAAGGCTTAGGGAGACTAGCTGCTCACGAGCAGTACTTC
TRBJ2-5,TRBV27,many,.,CASSSLTRTSPETQYF,TGTGCCAGCAGTTCTCTGACTAGAACTTCGCCAGAGACCCAGTACTTC
TRBJ1-2,TRBV4-1,many,.,CASSQGGRGYTF,TGCGCCAGCAGCCAAGGGGGCCGGGGCTACACCTTC
TRBJ2-7,TRBV6-2/TRBV6-3,.,TRBD2,CASSYMERGGDEQYF,TGTGCCAGCAGTTACATGGAGCGGGGGGGCGACGAGCAGTACTTC
TRBJ1-5,TRBV25-1,many,.,CASSESEGLDQPQHF,TGTGCCAGCAGTGAATCTGAGGGTTTGGACCAGCCCCAGCATTTT